This T cell receptor (beta chain) was recorded in a study of T-cell reconstitution after alpha-beta-depleted transplantation in children. This clonotype has just a few counts. For TCRbeta, the library was prepared with unique molecular identifiers. TCRdb recomputed calls from the PCR reads with MiXCR, one row per CDR3 protein. The sample has 500,000 to 600,000 distinct CDR3 sequences; around 20% are singletons. Trimming cost V 4 bases and J 5 bases, with 13 bases left between them. CDR1 SGHKS and CDR2 YYEKEE come from the germline V gene (reference sequence). CDR3 length: 13 residues. The source is a human donor who donated a stem cell graft to a child with acute lymphoblastic leukemia. This chain connects TRBV5-5 to TRBJ2-7, with no clear D. This specimen consisted of PBMCs from the stem cell graft donor, obtained from the stem cell graft. CDR3 DNA: TGTGCCAGCAGCCGCCTGGTATACAACGAGCAGTACTTC. Translation gives CASSRLVYNEQYF.